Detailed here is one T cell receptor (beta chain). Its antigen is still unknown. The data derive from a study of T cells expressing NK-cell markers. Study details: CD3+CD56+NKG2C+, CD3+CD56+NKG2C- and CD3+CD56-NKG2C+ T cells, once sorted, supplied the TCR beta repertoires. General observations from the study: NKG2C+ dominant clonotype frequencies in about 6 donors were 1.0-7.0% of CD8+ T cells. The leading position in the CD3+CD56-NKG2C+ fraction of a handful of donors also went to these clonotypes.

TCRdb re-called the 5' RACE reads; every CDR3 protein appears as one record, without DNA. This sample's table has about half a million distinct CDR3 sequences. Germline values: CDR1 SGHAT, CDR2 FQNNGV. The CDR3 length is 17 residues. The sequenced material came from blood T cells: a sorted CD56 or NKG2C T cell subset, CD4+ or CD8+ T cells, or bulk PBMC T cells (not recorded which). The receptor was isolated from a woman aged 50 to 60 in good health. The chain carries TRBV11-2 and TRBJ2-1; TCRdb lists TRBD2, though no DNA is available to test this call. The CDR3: CASSPSFLAGVYNEQFF.